This T cell receptor (beta chain) was obtained from a study of vaccination and CD4 T cells after COVID-19. On the study more broadly: The convalescents comprised six males and four females, two of them Hispanic. Investigators stimulated cells with overlapping spike peptides drawn from SARS-CoV-2, HCoV-NL63, HCoV-OC43 and HCoV-229E.

The Oncomine TCR Beta short-read assay generated sequence data from the DNA of cultured CD4+ T cells. From the PCR reads, TCRdb called clonotypes with MiXCR, one entry per CDR3 protein. The sample lists some 20,000 distinct CDR3 sequences; approximately 50% were seen once. Indicated treatment: roughly 11-day PBMC culture with coronavirus spike peptide pools or control peptides (ViraFEST assay). CDR1 is SNHLY and CDR2 is FYNNEI in the germline V gene. The CDR3 is made up of 14 amino acids. V lost 6 bases to trimming and J lost 5 bases, with 14 bases between them. This clonotype showed up just once. Its antigen is currently unknown.

This TCR derives from a human donor who had recovered from COVID-19. The genes are TRBV2 and TRBJ1-5; no reliable D call. The sequenced material came from CD4+ T cells from blood, cultured in vitro. Here the CDR3 reads CASRGNRAHQPQHF. DNA of the CDR3: TGTGCCAGCAGGGGGAACCGGGCGCATCAGCCCCAGCATTTT.